This TCR beta chain came from a study of CD8 T cells in ankylosing spondylitis. The sample holds many counts of this clonotype. TCRdb itself ran the 5' RACE reads through MiXCR, one entry per CDR3 protein. The sample lists some 95,000 distinct CDR3 sequences, about 9.1% occurring once. Per germline, CDR1 SGHRS and CDR2 YFSETQ. The ends lost 4 bases at V and 9 bases at J; junction bases unmatched: 10. The CDR3 loop spans 14 amino acids. This TCR came from a male donor with ankylosing spondylitis or in good health (not recorded which). Sequenced sample: blood, either unsorted or a sorted T cell fraction (not recorded which). The V gene is TRBV5-1, the J gene TRBJ2-1; 7 nucleotides align to TRBD2. In DNA, the CDR3 is TGCGCCAGCAGCCCAGAGCGGGGTTTAGGTGAGCAGTTCTTC. Translating it yields CASSPERGLGEQFF.